This TCR beta chain was sequenced for a study of a mutant IDH1 vaccine in newly diagnosed glioma. For the study at large: In some groups vaccination began 4-6 weeks post-radiotherapy; others received it with temozolomide. Those enrolled had earlier been treated with radiotherapy, temozolomide, or both, mostly both.

TCRdb's copy holds only in-frame clones and misses some; the assay was immunoSEQ multiplex PCR. Seen here are 35,000 to 45,000 clones, roughly 79% observed once, and the top ten hold 9.5% to 13%. Noted time point: week 5, during vaccination. Each vaccine dose was 300 ug of mutant IDH1 20-mer peptide, with topical imiquimod. The study, taken as a whole, reports: Pseudoprogression appears to have had no connection to changes in top peripheral T cell clonotypes. Among all patients, vaccine-induced immune responses occurred in roughly 93%.

In the case of this clone: Its antigen is currently unknown.

The source was PBMCs, collected from a glioma patient whose treatment included an IDH1 peptide vaccine. The sequence came from a man aged 45-65 years with glioma.

CDR3 region: CASSQDGQVGLDTQYF. CDR3 sequence (DNA): TGCGCCAGCAGCCAAGATGGCCAGGTCGGTCTCGATACGCAGTATTTT. V gene TRBV4-1 combines with J gene TRBJ2-3; no firm D call. The CDR3 consists of 16 residues. V was clipped by 0 bases and J by 6 bases, with 16 bases between them. Germline V gives CDR1 MGHRA, CDR2 YSYEKL.